These 21 T cell receptor beta chains were sequenced from one sample in a study of shared clonotypes between healthy human individuals. The assay was immunoSEQ multiplex PCR, and TCRdb's table has in-frame clones only and misses some. This table has around 600,000 clones, 95% to 98% appearing once. Sequencing was performed on naive CD4+ T cells sorted from blood. Stated subset: CD45RA+ positively selected. The receptor source for this set is a woman aged 30 to 39 in good health.

The chain employs TRBV5-4 and TRBJ1-1; the match to TRBD1 covers 9 bases. In germline, CDR1 is SGHNT, CDR2 YYREEE (reference sequence). This CDR3 comprises 17 residues. Unmatched junction bases numbered 15, after V lost 1 base and J lost 8 bases. CDR3 in amino acids: CASSLRVFRQGGTEAFF. DNA of the CDR3: TGTGCCAGCAGCTTGAGGGTCTTCAGACAGGGGGGTACGGAAGCTTTCTTT.

This clone was counted once. The chain links TRBV5-1 to TRBJ1-1; TRBD1 matches 12 bases. V lost 2 bases to trimming and J lost 4 bases; unmatched junction nucleotides: 6. The length of the CDR3 is 16 residues. Germline V gene lookup returns CDR1 SGHRS and CDR2 YFSETQ. CDR3 DNA sequence: TGCGCCAGCAGCTTCAAATCGGGACAGGGGGCCACTGAAGCTTTCTTT. Translating it yields CASSFKSGQGATEAFF.

The chain is built from TRBV6-5 and TRBJ1-5; D gene ambiguous. Germline V gene lookup returns CDR1 MNHEY and CDR2 SVGAGI. The CDR3 loop spans 15 amino acids. Trimming stripped 0 bases from V and 1 base from J, with 7 bases between. The CDR3 loop reads CASSYSGRSNQPQHF. As DNA, the CDR3 is TGTGCCAGCAGTTACTCGGGTAGAAGCAATCAGCCCCAGCATTTT.

The rearrangement joins TRBV11-2 to TRBJ2-2; D is possibly TRBD1 or TRBD2 (5 bases each). CDR3 size: 16 residues. Trimming removed 0 bases from V and 5 bases from J, with 13 bases in between. CDR1 is SGHAT, CDR2 FQNNGV, per germline. The CDR3 nucleotides read TGTGCCAGCAGCTTAGATCGAGAGAGGGGTACCGGGGAGCTGTTTTTT. This gives the protein CASSLDRERGTGELFF.

The rearrangement uses TRBV28 and TRBJ2-7; D is possibly TRBD1 or TRBD2 (5 bases each). Germline V CDR1 and CDR2: MDHEN, SYDVKM. The CDR3 totals 13 residues. Trimming removed 6 bases at V and 3 bases at J, with 12 bases between. For the CDR3, the DNA is TGTGCCAGCAGCCTGGGACGGTACTACGAGCAGTACTTC. It yields the protein CASSLGRYYEQYF.

Written as DNA, the CDR3 is TGTGCCAGTAGTATCGGACTAACCTACTACGAGCAGTACTTC. It translates to CASSIGLTYYEQYF. The rearrangement joins TRBV19 to TRBJ2-7; D may be TRBD2 (6 bases). CDR1 is LNHDA and CDR2 is SQIVND in the germline V gene (reference sequence). This CDR3 has 14 amino acids. With 3 bases removed from V and 3 bases from J, the gap between germline ends came to 12 bases.

Of note for this clone: This CDR3 is also generated by other DNA sequences in the sample. The chain recombines TRBV5-4 with TRBJ1-1; perhaps TRBD1 as D (5 bases). The CDR3 runs 11 residues. The V gene lost 4 bases and the J gene lost 7 bases, with 8 bases spanning the gap. Germline V gene sequence: CDR1 SGHNT, CDR2 YYREEE (reference sequence). Here the CDR3 reads CASSQGGEAFF. CDR3 DNA sequence: TGTGCCAGCAGCCAGGGCGGTGAAGCTTTCTTT.

The rearrangement joins TRBV7-2 to TRBJ2-2, with 11 bases lining up with TRBD2. J was trimmed by 4 bases and V by 5 bases; bases with no gene match: 3. Germline V lookup: CDR1 SGHTA, CDR2 FQGNSA. This CDR3 comprises 15 residues. The CDR3 DNA reads TGTGCCAGCAGCCAAGGGACTAGCGGCACCGGGGAGCTGTTTTTT. Its translation: CASSQGTSGTGELFF.

The CDR3 bases are TGTGCCAGCAGACCCACAGGGACTCGCGTTGAGCAGTTCTTC. Translation: CASRPTGTRVEQFF. The V and J genes are TRBV27 and TRBJ2-1; either TRBD1 or TRBD2 may fit D (6 bases each). This CDR3 region has 14 residues. Germline-derived CDR1 and CDR2 are MNHEY and SMNVEV (reference sequence). V lost 6 bases and J lost 9, with 18 bases in between.

V gene TRBV19 combines with J gene TRBJ1-6; 7 nucleotides match TRBD1. The CDR3 length is 17 residues. The V and J ends lost 6 bases and 2 bases, in that order; junction bases with no gene match: 10. Germline CDR1 reads LNHDA; CDR2 reads SQIVND (reference sequence). The CDR3 here is CASRRQGVVAYNSPLHF. CDR3 in DNA: TGTGCCAGTAGGCGGCAGGGGGTTGTCGCCTATAATTCACCCCTCCACTTT.

The V gene is TRBV18, the J gene TRBJ2-3, with 9 positions matching TRBD2. Trimming removed 0 bases from V and 4 bases from J; junction bases left unmatched: 5. There are 16 residues in the CDR3. Germline CDR1 reads KGHSH; CDR2 reads LQKENI. The chain's CDR3 is CASSPPAGGAPDTQYF. CDR3 sequence (DNA): TGTGCCAGCTCACCACCGGCGGGAGGGGCCCCAGATACGCAGTATTTT.

The chain carries TRBV5-1 and TRBJ2-1; 12 positions agree with TRBD2. Germline CDR1 SGHRS, CDR2 YFSETQ. The CDR3 extends over 15 amino acids. The junction had 6 bases not matched to a gene; V was cut back by 3 bases and J by 8 bases. The CDR3 nucleotides read TGCGCCAGCAGCTACCTAGCGGGAGGGTCCCATGAGCAGTTCTTC. Protein: CASSYLAGGSHEQFF.

V usage is TRBV5-6 and J usage is TRBJ2-6, with no clear D. V was pared by 6 bases and J by 2 bases, with 24 bases between. The CDR3 has 19 residues. The germline gives CDR1 SGHDT, CDR2 YYEEEE. The CDR3 DNA reads TGTGCCAGCAAGGGTTGGCCAGGATCACTTAGGACTGGGGCCAACGTCCTGACTTTC. It is translated as CASKGWPGSLRTGANVLTF.

On this clone: Other DNA sequences within the sample encode an identical CDR3. The chain combines TRBV5-1 with TRBJ2-2; TRBD1 is a possible D gene (6 bases). Germline lookup yields CDR1 SGHRS and CDR2 YFSETQ. V lost 5 bases and J lost 3, with 11 bases in between. The length of the CDR3 is 14 residues. In DNA, the CDR3 is TGCGCCAGCAGTTCCGGACAGTACACCGGGGAGCTGTTTTTT. Translated, it gives CASSSGQYTGELFF.

The chain has TRBV19 and TRBJ2-7; TRBD2 matches 9 bases. After removal of 4 bases from V and 4 bases from J, the junction contained 5 bases not matched to a gene. CDR1 is LNHDA, CDR2 SQIVND, per germline (reference sequence). The CDR3 is made up of 14 amino acids. CDR3 sequence: CASSTPGLAYEQYF. In DNA form, the CDR3 reads TGTGCCAGTAGTACGCCGGGACTAGCTTACGAGCAGTACTTC.

V usage is TRBV11-2 and J usage is TRBJ2-7, with D perhaps matching TRBD2 (6 bases). The CDR3 has 15 amino acids. The germline V gene has CDR1 SGHAT and CDR2 FQNNGV. V was shortened by 4 bases and J by 3 bases, with 16 bases between the two germline ends. The CDR3 coding sequence is TGTGCCAGCAGCTCTACGAAGCGGGCCCACTACGAGCAGTACTTC. It specifies CASSSTKRAHYEQYF.

The chain links TRBV7-9 to TRBJ2-1, with D perhaps TRBD1 (6 bases). The CDR3 runs 14 residues. Trimming removed 5 bases from V and 3 bases from J, with 11 bases in between. Germline CDR1 and CDR2: SEHNR and FQNEAQ (reference sequence). The CDR3 sequence is CASSKQGHYNEQFF. The CDR3 DNA reads as TGTGCCAGCAGCAAACAGGGTCACTACAATGAGCAGTTCTTC.

This clone was seen once. The rearrangement joins TRBV28 to TRBJ1-1; D is undetermined. Germline V lookup: CDR1 MDHEN, CDR2 SYDVKM. With 5 bases removed from V and 0 bases from J, the gap between germline ends came to 13 bases. This CDR3 is 15 amino acids long. The CDR3 DNA reads TGTGCCAGCAGTCCCCATCGGGCTGTGAACACTGAAGCTTTCTTT. This gives the protein CASSPHRAVNTEAFF.

This rearrangement joins TRBV15 to TRBJ1-2; 9 bases agree with TRBD1. CDR1 is LNHNV, CDR2 YYDKDF, per germline (reference sequence). The CDR3 consists of 18 residues. The junction had 17 bases not matched to a gene; V was cut back by 3 bases and J by 6 bases. CDR3 in DNA: TGTGCCACCAGCAGTCCTATTGGCGGTGTAGGACAGGGGAATGGCTACACCTTC. This codes for CATSSPIGGVGQGNGYTF.

The V call is TRBV7-2, the J call TRBJ2-5, with D hard to call. The CDR3 has 13 residues. Germline V lookup: CDR1 SGHTA, CDR2 FQGNSA. Trimming shortened V by 1 base and J by 5 bases, and 8 bases separated the two germline ends. The chain's CDR3 is CASSLGIRETQYF. Written as DNA, the CDR3 is TGTGCCAGCAGCTTAGGGATCCGCGAGACCCAGTACTTC.

The rearrangement links TRBV5-5 to TRBJ2-7; 8 bases line up with TRBD1. The CDR3 is made up of 15 amino acids. CDR1 and CDR2 from the germline V gene are SGHKS and YYEKEE (reference sequence). J lost 2 bases, V lost 0 bases, and 4 bases had no gene match. The CDR3 region is CASSLARGRPYEQYF. CDR3 coding DNA: TGTGCCAGCAGCTTGGCCAGGGGGCGCCCCTACGAGCAGTACTTC.